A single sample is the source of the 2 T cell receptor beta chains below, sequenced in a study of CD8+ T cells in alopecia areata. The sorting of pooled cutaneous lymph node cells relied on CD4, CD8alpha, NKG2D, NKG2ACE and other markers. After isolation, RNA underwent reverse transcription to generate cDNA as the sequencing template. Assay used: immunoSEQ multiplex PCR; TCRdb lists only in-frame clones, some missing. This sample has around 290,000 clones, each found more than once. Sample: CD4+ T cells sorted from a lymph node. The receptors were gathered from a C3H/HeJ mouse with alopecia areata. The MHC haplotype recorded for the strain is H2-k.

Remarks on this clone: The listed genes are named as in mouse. Incomplete CDR3 DNA: TGTGCCAGCAGTAAACTGGGGGGGCGATAT. It translates to CASSKLGGRY. The full CDR3 sequence reads CASSKLGGRYEQYF. The V gene is TRBV19, the J gene TRBJ2-7; 11 nucleotides agree with TRBD2. The CDR3 is cut off 4 residues early in the read; its end comes from the germline J gene. CDR3 length equals 14 residues. Per the germline V gene, CDR1 is FNHDT and CDR2 is SITEND (reference sequence).

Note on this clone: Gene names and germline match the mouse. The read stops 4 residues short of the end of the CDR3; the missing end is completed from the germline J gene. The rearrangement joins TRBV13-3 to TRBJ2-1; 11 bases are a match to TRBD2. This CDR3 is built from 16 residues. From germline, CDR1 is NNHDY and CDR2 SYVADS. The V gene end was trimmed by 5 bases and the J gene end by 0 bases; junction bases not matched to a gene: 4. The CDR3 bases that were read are TGTGCCAGCAGACGACTGGGGGGGTATAACTATGCT. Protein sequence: CASRRLGGYNYA. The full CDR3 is CASRRLGGYNYAEQFF.